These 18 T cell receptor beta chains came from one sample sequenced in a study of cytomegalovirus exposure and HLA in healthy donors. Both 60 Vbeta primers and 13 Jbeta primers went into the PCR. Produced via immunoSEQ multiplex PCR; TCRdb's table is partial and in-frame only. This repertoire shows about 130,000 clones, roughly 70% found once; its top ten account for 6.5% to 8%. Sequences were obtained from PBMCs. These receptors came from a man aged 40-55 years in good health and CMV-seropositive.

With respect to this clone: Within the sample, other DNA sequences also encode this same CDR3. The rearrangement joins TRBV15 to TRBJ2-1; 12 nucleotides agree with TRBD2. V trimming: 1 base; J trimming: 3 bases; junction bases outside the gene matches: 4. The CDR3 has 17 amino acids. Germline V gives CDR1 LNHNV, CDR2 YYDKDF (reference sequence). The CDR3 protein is CATSRGRTSGNYNEQFF. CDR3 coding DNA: TGTGCCACCAGCAGAGGCCGGACTAGCGGGAACTACAATGAGCAGTTCTTC.

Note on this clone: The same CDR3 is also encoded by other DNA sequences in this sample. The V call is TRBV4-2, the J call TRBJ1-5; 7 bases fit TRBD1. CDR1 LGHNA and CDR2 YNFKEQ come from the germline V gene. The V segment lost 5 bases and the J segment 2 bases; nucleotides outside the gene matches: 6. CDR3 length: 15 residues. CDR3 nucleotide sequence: TGTGCCAGCAGCGTTCGGACAGGAGGCAATCAGCCCCAGCATTTT. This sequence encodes CASSVRTGGNQPQHF.

DNA for the CDR3: TGTGCCAGCAGCTCTCAGGGGGTGCCGGGTGCCAACGAGCAGTACTTC. This codes for CASSSQGVPGANEQYF. This rearrangement joins TRBV7-8 to TRBJ2-7; 7 bases fit TRBD1. The V gene's germline CDR1 is SGHVS and CDR2 FQNEAQ. The J segment lost 5 bases and the V segment lost 4 bases, leaving 14 bases of the junction unmatched. The CDR3 consists of 16 residues.

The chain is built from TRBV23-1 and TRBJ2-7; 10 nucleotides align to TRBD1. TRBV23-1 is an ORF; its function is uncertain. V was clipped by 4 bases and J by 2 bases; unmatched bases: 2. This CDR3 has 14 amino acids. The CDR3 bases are TGCGCCAGCAGTCCAGGACAGGGGGCCTACGAGCAGTACTTC. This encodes CASSPGQGAYEQYF.

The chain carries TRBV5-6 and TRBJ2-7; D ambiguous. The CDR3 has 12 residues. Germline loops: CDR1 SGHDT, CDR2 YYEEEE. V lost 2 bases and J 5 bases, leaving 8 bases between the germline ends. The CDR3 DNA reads TGTGCCAGCAGCTTTCGCCGGGACGAGCAGTACTTC. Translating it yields CASSFRRDEQYF.

The CDR3 here is CASSLVRVQAYNEQFF. The DNA for the CDR3 is TGCGCCAGCAGCTTGGTGAGGGTCCAGGCCTACAATGAGCAGTTCTTC. The rearrangement joins TRBV5-1 to TRBJ2-1; weak D call: TRBD2 (5 bases). The CDR3 consists of 16 residues. Trimming removed 0 bases from V and 2 bases from J, with 12 bases in between. Looked up from germline, CDR1 is SGHRS and CDR2 is YFSETQ.

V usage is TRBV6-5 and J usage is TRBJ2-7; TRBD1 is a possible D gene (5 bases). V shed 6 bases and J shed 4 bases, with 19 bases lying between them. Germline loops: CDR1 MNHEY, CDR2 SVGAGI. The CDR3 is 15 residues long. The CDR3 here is CASSPTLLAGYEQYF. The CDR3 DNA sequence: TGTGCCAGCAGCCCAACTTTGCTTGCAGGGTACGAGCAGTACTTC.

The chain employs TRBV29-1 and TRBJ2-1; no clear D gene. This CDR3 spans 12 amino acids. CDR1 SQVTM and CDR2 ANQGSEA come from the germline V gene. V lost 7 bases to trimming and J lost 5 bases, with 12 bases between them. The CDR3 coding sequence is TGCAGCGGTATGCTCGAGCACAATGAGCAGTTCTTC. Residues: CSGMLEHNEQFF.

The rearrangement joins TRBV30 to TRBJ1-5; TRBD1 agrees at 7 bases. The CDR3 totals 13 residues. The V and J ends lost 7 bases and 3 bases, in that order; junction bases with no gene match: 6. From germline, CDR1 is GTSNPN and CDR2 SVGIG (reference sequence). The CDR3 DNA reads TGTGCCTACTCGGGACAGCTCAATCAGCCCCAGCATTTT. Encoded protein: CAYSGQLNQPQHF.

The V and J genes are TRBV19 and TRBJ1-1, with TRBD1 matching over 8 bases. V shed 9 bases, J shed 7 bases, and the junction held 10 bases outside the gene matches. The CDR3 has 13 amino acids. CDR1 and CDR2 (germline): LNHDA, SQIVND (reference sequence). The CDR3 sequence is CASRIQGAGEAFF. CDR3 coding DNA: TGTGCCAGCCGGATCCAGGGGGCGGGTGAAGCTTTCTTT.

The CDR3 loop is CASSIGAGETYGYTF. The CDR3 DNA is TGTGCCAGTAGTATAGGGGCAGGGGAGACGTATGGCTACACCTTC. The chain employs TRBV19 and TRBJ1-2, with D maybe TRBD1 (6 bases). Trimming pared 1 base from V and 5 bases from J, leaving 14 bases between. The CDR3 is made up of 15 amino acids. Looked up from germline, CDR1 is LNHDA and CDR2 is SQIVND (reference sequence).

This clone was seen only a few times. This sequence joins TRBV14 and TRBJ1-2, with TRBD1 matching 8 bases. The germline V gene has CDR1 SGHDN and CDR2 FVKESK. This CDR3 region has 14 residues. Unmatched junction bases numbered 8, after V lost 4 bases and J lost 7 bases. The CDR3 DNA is TGTGCCAGCAGCCCCAGGGGGCGTGGGTCTGGCTACACCTTC. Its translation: CASSPRGRGSGYTF. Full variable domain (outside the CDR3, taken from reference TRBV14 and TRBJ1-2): EAGVTQFPSHSVIEKGQTVTLRCDPISGHDNLYWYRRVMGKEIKFLLHFVKESKQDESGMPNNRFLAERTGGTYSTLKVQPAELEDSGVYFCASSPRGRGSGYTFGSGTRLTVV.

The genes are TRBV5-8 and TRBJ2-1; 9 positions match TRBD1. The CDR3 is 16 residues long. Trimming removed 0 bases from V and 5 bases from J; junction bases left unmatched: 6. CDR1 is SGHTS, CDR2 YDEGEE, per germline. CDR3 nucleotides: TGTGCCAGCAGCTTGGCGTGGACAGGGGTACACAATGAGCAGTTCTTC. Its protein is CASSLAWTGVHNEQFF.

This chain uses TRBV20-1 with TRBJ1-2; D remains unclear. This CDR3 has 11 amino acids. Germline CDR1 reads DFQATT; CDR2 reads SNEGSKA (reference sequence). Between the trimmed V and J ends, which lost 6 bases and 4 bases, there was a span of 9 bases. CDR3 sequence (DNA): TGCAGTGCCCCCCTCCCCTATGGCTACACCTTC. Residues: CSAPLPYGYTF.

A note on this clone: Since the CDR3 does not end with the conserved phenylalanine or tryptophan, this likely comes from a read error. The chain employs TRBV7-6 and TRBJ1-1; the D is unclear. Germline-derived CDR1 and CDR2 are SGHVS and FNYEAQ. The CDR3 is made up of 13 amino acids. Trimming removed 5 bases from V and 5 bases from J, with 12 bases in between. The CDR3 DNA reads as TGTGCCAGCAGCGTAGGGTTTTTAACTGAAGCTTTCTCT. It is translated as CASSVGFLTEAFS.

CDR3 nucleotide sequence: TGTGCCAGCAGAACCGGGACAAGTCCGGTTCGGCAGTACTTC. Protein sequence: CASRTGTSPVRQYF. This rearrangement joins TRBV28 to TRBJ2-7; D is possibly TRBD1 (6 bases). Per the germline V gene, CDR1 is MDHEN and CDR2 is SYDVKM. The CDR3 extends over 14 amino acids. Trimming removed 6 bases from V and 9 bases from J, with 21 bases in between.

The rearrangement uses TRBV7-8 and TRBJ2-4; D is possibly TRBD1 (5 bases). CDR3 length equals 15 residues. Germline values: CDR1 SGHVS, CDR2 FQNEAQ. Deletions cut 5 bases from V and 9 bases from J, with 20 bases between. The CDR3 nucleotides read TGTGCCAGCAGCCGGCTGCAGGGTCCAAGGGGCATTCAGTACTTC. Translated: CASSRLQGPRGIQYF.

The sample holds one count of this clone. For the CDR3, the DNA is TGTGCCATCAGCCAGGCCGACAGGAGCAATCAGCCCCAGCATTTT. It codes for CAISQADRSNQPQHF. The rearrangement joins TRBV10-3 to TRBJ1-5; weak D call: TRBD1 (6 bases). V was pared by 6 bases and J by 1 base, with 13 bases between. The CDR3 loop spans 15 amino acids. The V gene's germline CDR1 is ENHRY and CDR2 SYGVKD.